What follows are 6 T cell receptor beta chains derived from one specimen sequenced in a study of blood T cell repertoires in COVID-19. TCRdb's table, derived via immunoSEQ multiplex PCR, lists solely in-frame clones and lacks some. The table records more than 250,000 clones, 84% of them present only once. The specimen was peripheral blood. The receptors shown here come from a human donor in a cohort sampled during active COVID-19.

The chain couples TRBV11-2 to TRBJ2-3; D is unclear. Germline V lookup: CDR1 SGHAT, CDR2 FQNNGV. The CDR3 extends over 14 amino acids. V lost 2 bases and J 2 bases, leaving 8 bases between the germline ends. The CDR3 sequence is CASSLSSPTDTQYF. CDR3 sequence (DNA): TGTGCCAGCAGCTTATCTAGTCCCACAGATACGCAGTATTTT.

The gene calls are TRBV4-3 and TRBJ2-5; weak D call: TRBD2 (6 bases). Between the trimmed V and J ends, which lost 4 bases and 5 bases, there was a span of 23 bases. This CDR3 spans 17 amino acids. Per germline, CDR1 LGHNA and CDR2 YSLEER. The CDR3 sequence is CASSPFTRGRGMETQYF. The CDR3 nucleotides read TGCGCCAGCAGCCCCTTTACCCGTGGGCGGGGAATGGAGACCCAGTACTTC.

This chain uses TRBV5-6 with TRBJ1-1, with D perhaps TRBD1 (6 bases). V lost 3 bases and J lost 5, with 14 bases in between. Germline V gives CDR1 SGHDT, CDR2 YYEEEE. The CDR3 runs to 14 residues. For the CDR3, the DNA is TGTGCCAGCAGCTACCAGACCAGGGGAACTGAAGCTTTCTTT. Translation: CASSYQTRGTEAFF. Drawing the rest from reference TRBV5-6 and TRBJ1-1, the complete variable domain is DAGVTQSPTHLIKTRGQQVTLRCSPKSGHDTVSWYQQALGQGPQFIFQYYEEEERQRGNFPDRFSGHQFPNYSSELNVNALLLGDSALYLCASSYQTRGTEAFFGQGTRLTVV.

The chain recombines TRBV27 with TRBJ2-3; D perhaps matches TRBD1 (6 bases). This CDR3 has 14 amino acids. The germline V gene encodes CDR1 MNHEY and CDR2 SMNVEV (reference sequence). V shed 2 bases and J shed 2 bases, with 8 bases lying between them. CDR3 in amino acids: CASSLTGNTDTQYF. The CDR3 DNA reads as TGTGCCAGCAGTTTAACAGGGAACACAGATACGCAGTATTTT.

V and J are TRBV2 and TRBJ2-3, with 8 bases fitting TRBD1. Unmatched junction bases numbered 5, after V lost 3 bases and J lost 6 bases. From germline, CDR1 is SNHLY and CDR2 FYNNEI. This CDR3 has 14 amino acids. CDR3 nucleotide sequence: TGTGCCAGCAGTGACGGACAGGGCGCGGATACGCAGTATTTT. This encodes CASSDGQGADTQYF.

The V call is TRBV7-6, the J call TRBJ2-3, with a weak D call TRBD2 (5 bases). V lost 1 base and J lost 5, with 13 bases in between. Looked up from germline, CDR1 is SGHVS and CDR2 is FNYEAQ. The CDR3 extends over 15 amino acids. CDR3 region: CASSLGGGRVDTQYF. CDR3 nucleotide sequence: TGTGCCAGCAGCTTAGGGGGTGGGCGGGTAGATACGCAGTATTTT.